This TCR beta chain is from a study of T-cell reconstitution after alpha-beta-depleted transplantation in children (dated by TCRdb to about 2016). Regarding the research as a whole: T-cell immune reconstitution after TCRalphabeta/CD19-depleted allogeneic hematopoietic cell transplantation in children was quantitatively tracked in the study by means of TCR repertoire profiling.

The germline V gene yields SGHRS for CDR1 and YFSETQ for CDR2. Trimming removed 4 bases from V and 9 bases from J, leaving 17 bases between the germline ends. From the cysteine through the phenylalanine, the CDR3 covers 14 amino acids. Solely the CDR3 DNA is kept, with 42 bases framed from the first base. The protocol used for the library was PCR. Sequencing was carried out with an Illumina HiSeq 2500. TCR libraries were prepared with molecular barcoding, using unique molecular identifiers to normalize TCRbeta repertoire quantification. The public sequencing data were trimmed at Q25 with fastp and processed into clonotypes with MiXCR by TCRdb, which kept only in-frame beta chains. Each entry is one CDR3 protein sequence, shown with its most common DNA and genes. The sample records over 550,000 distinct CDR3 sequences, 10% to 13% of which are singletons. The ten largest account for less than 5% of the sample.

Note on this clonotype: Its antigen has not been determined. No quality values exist for individual bases; no much larger clone is one base distant.

Sequenced here: PBMCs from the stem cell graft donor, sampled from the stem cell graft. The rearrangement combines TRBV5-1 with TRBJ2-1; the D region possibly corresponds to TRBD2 (6 bases align). The receptor was isolated from a human donor who donated a stem cell graft to a child with acute myeloid leukemia. The CDR3: CASSLGGASGEQFF. The base sequence is TGCGCCAGCAGCCTTGGAGGGGCGTCGGGTGAGCAGTTCTTC.